These T cell receptor beta chains were read from a single sample in a study of vaccination effects on CD4 cells after COVID-19. Their antigens remain unidentified. Measured with immunoSEQ multiplex PCR; TCRdb has only the in-frame clones, and not every one. The sample holds under 30,000 clones, roughly 74% seen once. The sample here was CD4+ T cells from PBMCs cultured with HCoV-OC43 spike peptides, taken after COVID-19 vaccination. The receptors stem from a human donor who received a COVID-19 vaccine. Both conserved end residues are part of each CDR3. Each record gives: J gene, CDR3 length, D gene, V gene, clone size, CDR3 protein, CDR3 DNA. D genes are given only for firm matches. Rows may omit the clone size; those that give it use once, few, many or a size class.

>TRBJ2-3|15|TRBD2|TRBV2|-
CASSAGGLGADTQYF
TGTGCCAGCAGTGCGGGGGGGCTCGGGGCAGATACGCAGTATTTT
>TRBJ1-4|15|TRBD1|TRBV4-1|-
CASSHPTGVREKLFF
TGCGCCAGCAGCCACCCGACAGGGGTGCGAGAAAAACTGTTTTTT
>TRBJ2-7|20|TRBD2|TRBV29-1|once
CSVEDLVRTSGGLSSYEQYF
TGCAGCGTTGAAGATCTAGTCCGGACTAGCGGGGGATTGAGTTCCTACGAGCAGTACTTC
>TRBJ2-5|14|TRBD2|TRBV4-2|-
CASSQGLARETQYF
TGTGCCAGCAGCCAGGGACTAGCGAGAGAGACCCAGTACTTC
>TRBJ1-4|15|TRBD1|TRBV15|-
CATSGQGQGNEKLFF
TGTGCCACCAGCGGACAAGGACAGGGGAATGAAAAACTGTTTTTT
>TRBJ2-7|14|-|TRBV5-1|-
CASSLENGPYEQYF
TGCGCCAGCAGCTTGGAGAACGGACCCTACGAGCAGTACTTC
>TRBJ2-3|17|TRBD1|TRBV5-1|-
CASSLDTGTGATDTQYF
TGCGCCAGCAGCTTGGACACCGGGACAGGGGCCACAGATACGCAGTATTTT
>TRBJ2-3|14|-|TRBV7-9|-
CASSHPGKADTQYF
TGTGCCAGCTCCCACCCCGGGAAAGCAGATACGCAGTATTTT
>TRBJ2-1|16|TRBD1|TRBV18|-
CASSPLGTGVYNEQFF
TGTGCCAGCTCACCTCTGGGGACAGGGGTTTACAATGAGCAGTTCTTC
>TRBJ1-5|15|-|TRBV19|-
CASTHGRGLNQPQHF
TGTGCCAGTACCCATGGGAGGGGCCTCAATCAGCCCCAGCATTTT
>TRBJ1-4|14|TRBD1|TRBV19|-
CASRGTATNEKLFF
TGTGCCAGTAGGGGGACAGCAACTAATGAAAAACTGTTTTTT
>TRBJ1-2|14|-|TRBV28|few
CASSSAGQNYGYTF
TGTGCCAGCAGTTCCGCGGGACAAAACTATGGCTACACCTTC
>TRBJ2-1|13|-|TRBV3-1/TRBV3-2|-
CASSPLSPYEQFF
TGTGCCAGCAGCCCCCTGTCCCCCTATGAGCAGTTCTTC
>TRBJ2-2|17|-|TRBV19|few
CASSILGRRDRSGELFF
TGTGCCAGTAGTATACTCGGCCGGAGGGACCGGTCCGGGGAGCTGTTTTTT
>TRBJ1-5|15|-|TRBV19|-
CASSSIGGGNQPQHF
TGTGCCAGTAGTAGTATTGGGGGTGGCAATCAGCCCCAGCATTTT
>TRBJ1-2|12|-|TRBV19|few
CASTTGYYGYTF
TGTGCCAGTACTACAGGGTACTATGGCTACACCTTC
>TRBJ2-4|13|-|TRBV29-1|-
CSVNAEYKNIQYF
TGCAGCGTTAACGCAGAGTATAAAAACATTCAGTACTTC
>TRBJ2-3|15|TRBD2|TRBV29-1|-
CSVTLAGASTDTQYF
TGCAGCGTTACCTTAGCGGGGGCTAGCACAGATACGCAGTATTTT
>TRBJ2-1|15|-|TRBV18|-
CASTLTEADYNEQFF
TGTGCCAGCACACTGACCGAAGCGGACTACAATGAGCAGTTCTTC
>TRBJ2-3|15|TRBD2|TRBV2|few
CASSVSGRITDTQYF
TGTGCCAGCAGCGTAAGCGGGAGAATAACAGATACGCAGTATTTT
>TRBJ1-6|16|-|TRBV21-1|-
CASSKVWGGGNSPLHF
-